This T cell receptor beta chain was sequenced during a study of cytotoxic CD8 clonotypes in ibrutinib-treated CLL. This clone turned up a few times. Antigen specificity is unknown. Trimming pared 1 base from V and 2 bases from J, leaving 6 bases between. Germline CDR1 and CDR2: SGHAT and FQNNGV. The CDR3 extends over 13 amino acids. General study results and limits: Clonality increased with ibrutinib response but returned toward baseline at progression. Public clonotypes, rarely seen, contracted or held steady on treatment.

TCRdb keeps only in-frame clones here, not all; method: immunoSEQ multiplex PCR. The sample contains just over 200,000 clones, roughly three quarters of which appear only once. This TCR was recovered from a human donor with chronic lymphocytic leukemia. This chain uses TRBV11-2 with TRBJ2-7, with D perhaps matching TRBD1 or TRBD2 (5 bases each). This sample comprised PBMCs, obtained after 12 months of ibrutinib treatment. CDR3 bases: TGTGCCAGCAGCTTAGGGGGACCCTACGAGCAGTACTTC. This codes for CASSLGGPYEQYF.